This TCR beta chain appears in the sequencing data of a study of CD8+ T cells in alopecia areata. This sample's treatment: oral pan-JAK inhibitor, 5-10 mg twice daily. From PBMCs, CD4+ and CD8+ T cells were sorted. Once RNA had been extracted, it was reverse transcribed into cDNA to act as the sequencing template. Measured with immunoSEQ multiplex PCR; TCRdb has only the in-frame clones, and not every one. The sample includes some 180,000 clones, about 51% of them seen just once. CDR3 size: 15 residues. CDR1 SGHRS and CDR2 YFSETQ come from the germline V gene. The V and J ends lost 2 bases and 7 bases respectively, with 19 bases between them. This clone occurred a few times. The antigen is not known. Overall study findings and caveats: Tofacitinib yielded significantly lower scalp clonality and fewer expanded CD8+ clones among the top 100.

The receptor was derived from a human donor with alopecia areata. Material: CD8+ T cells sorted from blood, obtained around week 53, from a patient treated with tofacitinib. The V call is TRBV5-1, the J call TRBJ2-7; TRBD1 might be the D (6 bases). In DNA form, the CDR3 reads TGCGCCAGCAGCTTCTACCCCGACAGGCCTGGGGAGCAGTACTTC. This gives the protein CASSFYPDRPGEQYF.